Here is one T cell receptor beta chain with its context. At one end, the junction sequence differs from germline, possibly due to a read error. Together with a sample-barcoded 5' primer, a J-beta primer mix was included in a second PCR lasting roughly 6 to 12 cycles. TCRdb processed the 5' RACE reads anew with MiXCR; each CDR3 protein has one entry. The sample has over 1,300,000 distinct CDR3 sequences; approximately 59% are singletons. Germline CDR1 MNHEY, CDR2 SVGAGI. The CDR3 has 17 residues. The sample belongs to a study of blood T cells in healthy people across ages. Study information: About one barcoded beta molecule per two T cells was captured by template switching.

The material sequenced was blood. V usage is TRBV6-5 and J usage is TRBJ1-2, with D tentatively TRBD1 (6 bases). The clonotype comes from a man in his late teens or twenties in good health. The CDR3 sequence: CASSHSGTGGGNYGYTF. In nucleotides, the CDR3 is TGTGCCAGCAGTCACTCCGGGACCGGGGGCGGGAACTATGGCTACACCTTC.